This T cell receptor (beta chain) was documented in a study of blood T cell repertoires in COVID-19. Produced via immunoSEQ multiplex PCR; TCRdb's table is partial and in-frame only. The sample contains about 430,000 clones, more than 70% of which appear only once. The germline V gene has CDR1 KGHSH and CDR2 LQKENI. The CDR3 extends over 11 amino acids. Trimming cost V 2 bases and J 10 bases, with 9 bases left between them. The gene calls are TRBV18 and TRBJ2-7; TRBD1 is a possible D gene (6 bases). The receptor's source is a woman younger than 30 who had been exposed to COVID-19. The specimen sequenced was PBMCs or T cells enriched from blood (not recorded which). This chain's CDR3 is CASSPGGHQYF. In DNA, the CDR3 is TGTGCCAGCTCACCAGGGGGCCACCAGTACTTC.